This entry features one T cell receptor (beta chain) sequence. The table lists this clonotype with a few counts. It has no known antigen specificity. No qualities accompany the bases; no much larger clone lies one base away. This sample is drawn from a study of blood T cells in healthy people across ages (dated by TCRdb to between 2014 and 2017). As for the study more broadly: In model experiments, roughly one uniquely barcoded TCR beta cDNA molecule per two T cells was captured by template switching. To track age-related changes in TCR beta repertoire diversity, the study relied on deep sequencing normalized with unique cDNA molecular identifiers. Donors of different ages were randomly distributed across sequencing lanes to avoid experimental bias. Four age groups were formed from the donors: young (average approximately 15 years), middle-aged (approximately 42), aged (approximately 60) and long-lived (about 80). Two additional independent replicas of 1 million unique cDNA reads from the same blood draw were analyzed for two donors (one aged 18 to 29 and one aged 80 or older).

Broad study findings and their caveats: Estimates of total diversity based on one million sequenced T cells were considered lower bounds and underestimates. Observed TCR beta diversity correlated strongly with the percentage of naive T cells measured by flow cytometry. The CMV infection status of donors was not known, potentially confounding age-related changes in expanded clonotypes. Observed TCR beta diversity per million T cells fell roughly linearly with age, and a significant reduction was already apparent by age roughly 40. Because profiling used bulk unsorted PBMCs, naive and antigen-experienced compartments could not be compared conclusively. The long-lived group showed more naive CD4+ T cells, fewer expanded clones and increased TCR diversity than the aged group, suggesting age selection.

Libraries came from 5' RACE. Sequenced on an Illumina HiSeq 2500. A second PCR of about 7 to 12 cycles was run with a J-beta primer mix and a sample-barcoded 5' primer. A unique molecular identifier was introduced onto each TCR beta cDNA molecule by a template-switch 5' adaptor carrying 12 random nucleotides. At least 2.5 million CDR3-containing paired-end reads were obtained from each sample. All of the RNA was converted into first-strand cDNA using the Mint cDNA synthesis kit, with a TRBC-specific oligonucleotide serving as the primer. After uracil-DNA glycosylase treatment, a first 18-cycle PCR used universal primers M1SS and BC2_uni_R on all cDNA. The published analysis was carried out like this. Normalization of each sample was performed by random selection of 1 million high-quality reads, each carrying a distinct molecular identifier. Reads with shared molecular identifiers were discarded instead of being binned into consensus sequences. MiTCR, with a Q25 quality threshold and the strictest error-elimination algorithm, was used for CDR3 identification, clonotype clustering and error correction. A nonparametric unseen species model with Euler transformation was used to estimate lower-bound total TCR beta diversity. TCRdb reran the public reads through fastp at Q25 and MiXCR, keeping productive beta chains. CDR3 protein duplicates are merged, each entry listing the most common genes and DNA. TCRdb's processing, not the authors' own work, is the source of the V and J calls. Within this sample are 450,000 to 700,000 distinct CDR3 sequences, with roughly 29% of them counted one time only. Clones ranked in the top ten supply about 18% of the sample.

The donors were roughly 38 Caucasian individuals from Russia, aged about 6 to 95 years, who were systemically healthy. Around 10 milliliters of peripheral blood were collected from each donor into EDTA-treated Vacutainer tubes. PBMCs were isolated by Ficoll-Paque density-gradient centrifugation, with at least 6 million obtained per sample. Total RNA was extracted from PBMCs with Trizol reagent, with at least 5.5 micrograms obtained per sample. Naive CD45RAhigh/CD27high T cell percentages were measured by flow cytometry on a PBMC aliquot from every donor. Per the germline V gene, MGHRA is the CDR1 and YSYEKL is the CDR2. At the junction V is shortened by 1 base and J by 8 bases; bases outside the gene matches: 5. The CDR3 spans 15 residues, from the cysteine through the phenylalanine. The DNA shown is the 45-base CDR3, in frame from base 1.

The sequence joins TRBV4-1 to TRBJ1-4; TRBD1 aligns with 9 central bases. This TCR came from a woman between 70 and 85 years old in good health. Sequenced material: blood. In nucleotide form, the sequence is TGCGCCAGCAGCCAAGTAGGGACAGGGAAAGAAAAACTGTTTTTT. Its protein is CASSQVGTGKEKLFF.